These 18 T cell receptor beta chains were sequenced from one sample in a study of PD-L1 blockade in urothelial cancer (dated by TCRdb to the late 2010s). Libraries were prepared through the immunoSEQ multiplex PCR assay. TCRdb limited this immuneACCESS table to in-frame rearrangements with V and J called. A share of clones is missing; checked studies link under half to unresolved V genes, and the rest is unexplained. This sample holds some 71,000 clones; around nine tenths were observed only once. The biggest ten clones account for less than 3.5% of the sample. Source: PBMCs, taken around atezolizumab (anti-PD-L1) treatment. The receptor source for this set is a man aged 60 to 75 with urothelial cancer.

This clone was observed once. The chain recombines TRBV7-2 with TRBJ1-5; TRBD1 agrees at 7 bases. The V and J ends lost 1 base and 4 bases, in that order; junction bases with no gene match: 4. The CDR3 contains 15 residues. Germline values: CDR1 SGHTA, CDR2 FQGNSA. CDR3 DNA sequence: TGTGCCAGCAGCTTAGGGGACAGAGAGAATCAGCCCCAGCATTTT. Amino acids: CASSLGDRENQPQHF.

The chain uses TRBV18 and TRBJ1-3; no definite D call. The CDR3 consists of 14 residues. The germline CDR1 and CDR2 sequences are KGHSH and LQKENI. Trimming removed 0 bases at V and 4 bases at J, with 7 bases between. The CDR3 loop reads CASSPPFSGNTIYF. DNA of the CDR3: TGTGCCAGCTCACCACCATTTTCGGGAAACACCATATATTTT.

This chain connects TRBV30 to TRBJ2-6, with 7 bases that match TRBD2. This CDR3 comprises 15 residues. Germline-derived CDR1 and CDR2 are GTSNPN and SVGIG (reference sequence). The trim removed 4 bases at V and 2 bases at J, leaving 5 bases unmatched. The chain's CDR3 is CAWTGGDAGANVLTF. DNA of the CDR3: TGTGCCTGGACTGGGGGGGATGCTGGGGCCAACGTCCTGACTTTC.

CDR3 region: CASSWAQGSSSTDTQYF. CDR3 DNA: TGTGCCAGCAGCTGGGCACAGGGGTCTTCTAGCACAGATACGCAGTATTTT. V usage is TRBV7-8 and J usage is TRBJ2-3, with TRBD1 identical over 7 bases. Trimming took 4 bases from V and 0 from J; bases not matched to a gene: 10. The CDR3 consists of 17 residues. CDR1 is SGHVS, CDR2 FQNEAQ, per germline.

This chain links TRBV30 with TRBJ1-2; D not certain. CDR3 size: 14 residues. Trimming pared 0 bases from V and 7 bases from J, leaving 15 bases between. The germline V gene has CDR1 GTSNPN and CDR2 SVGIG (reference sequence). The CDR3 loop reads CAWSVKVNLGGYTF. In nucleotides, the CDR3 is TGTGCCTGGAGTGTTAAAGTCAATCTAGGTGGCTACACCTTC.

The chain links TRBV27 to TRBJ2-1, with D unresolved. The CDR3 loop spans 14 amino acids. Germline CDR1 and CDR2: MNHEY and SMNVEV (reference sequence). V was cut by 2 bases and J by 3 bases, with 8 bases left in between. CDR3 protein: CASSLASYYNEQFF. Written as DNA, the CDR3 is TGTGCCAGCAGTTTAGCCAGTTACTACAATGAGCAGTTCTTC.

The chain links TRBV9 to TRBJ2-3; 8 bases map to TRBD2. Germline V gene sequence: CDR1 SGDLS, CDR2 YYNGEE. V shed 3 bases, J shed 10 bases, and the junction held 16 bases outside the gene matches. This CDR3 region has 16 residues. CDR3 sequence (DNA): TGTGCCAGCAGCGGGCCGGGACTAGGTTACCAGAGTGCGCAGTATTTT. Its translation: CASSGPGLGYQSAQYF.

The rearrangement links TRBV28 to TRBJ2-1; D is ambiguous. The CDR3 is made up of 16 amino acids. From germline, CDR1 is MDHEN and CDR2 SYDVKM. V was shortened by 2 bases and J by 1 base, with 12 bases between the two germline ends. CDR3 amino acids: CASSLNSAGSYNEQFF. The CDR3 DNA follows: TGTGCCAGCAGTTTAAACTCGGCCGGGTCCTACAATGAGCAGTTCTTC.

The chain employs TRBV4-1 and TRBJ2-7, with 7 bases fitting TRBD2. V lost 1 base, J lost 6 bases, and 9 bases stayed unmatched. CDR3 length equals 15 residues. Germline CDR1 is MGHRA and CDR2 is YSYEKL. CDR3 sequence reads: CASSQVSAGLLEQYF. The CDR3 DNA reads TGCGCCAGCAGCCAAGTCTCAGCGGGACTTCTCGAGCAGTACTTC.

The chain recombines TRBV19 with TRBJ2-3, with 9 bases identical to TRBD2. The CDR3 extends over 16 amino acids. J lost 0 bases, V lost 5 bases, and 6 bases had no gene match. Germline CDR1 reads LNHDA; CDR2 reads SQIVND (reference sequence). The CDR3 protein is CASSPREGLSTDTQYF. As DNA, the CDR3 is TGTGCCAGTAGTCCGCGGGAGGGGCTTAGCACAGATACGCAGTATTTT.

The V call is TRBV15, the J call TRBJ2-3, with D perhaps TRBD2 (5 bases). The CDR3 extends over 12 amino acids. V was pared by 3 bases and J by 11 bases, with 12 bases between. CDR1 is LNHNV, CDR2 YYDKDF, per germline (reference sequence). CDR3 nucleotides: TGTGCCACCAGCAGCACCGGGGTTGGGCAGTATTTT. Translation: CATSSTGVGQYF.

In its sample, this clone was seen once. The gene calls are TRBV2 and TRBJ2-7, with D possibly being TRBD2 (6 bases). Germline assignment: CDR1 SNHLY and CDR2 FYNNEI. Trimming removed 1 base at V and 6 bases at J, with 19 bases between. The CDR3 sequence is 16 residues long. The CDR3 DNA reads TGTGCCAGCAGTGAAGGGTCTCCCGGGACCGGGGGCGAGCAGTACTTC. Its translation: CASSEGSPGTGGEQYF.

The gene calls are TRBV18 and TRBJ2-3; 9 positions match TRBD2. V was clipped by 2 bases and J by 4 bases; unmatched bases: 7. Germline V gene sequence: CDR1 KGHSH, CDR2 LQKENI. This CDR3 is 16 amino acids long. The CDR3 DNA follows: TGTGCCAGCTCACCAGCCGGGACTAGCTCTGCAGATACGCAGTATTTT. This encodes CASSPAGTSSADTQYF.

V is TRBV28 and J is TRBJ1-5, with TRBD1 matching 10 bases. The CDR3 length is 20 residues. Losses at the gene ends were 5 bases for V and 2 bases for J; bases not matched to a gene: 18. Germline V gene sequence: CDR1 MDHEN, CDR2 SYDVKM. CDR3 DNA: TGTGCCAGCAGTCCCCGGCGGACAGGGGGTTACGGATTGGGCAATCAGCCCCAGCATTTT. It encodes CASSPRRTGGYGLGNQPQHF.

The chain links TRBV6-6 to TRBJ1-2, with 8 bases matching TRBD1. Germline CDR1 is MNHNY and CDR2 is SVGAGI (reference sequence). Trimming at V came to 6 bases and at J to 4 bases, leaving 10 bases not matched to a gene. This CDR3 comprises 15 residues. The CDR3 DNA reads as TGTGCCAGCAGATCAACAGGGGGAGGGTCCTATGGCTACACCTTC. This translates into CASRSTGGGSYGYTF.

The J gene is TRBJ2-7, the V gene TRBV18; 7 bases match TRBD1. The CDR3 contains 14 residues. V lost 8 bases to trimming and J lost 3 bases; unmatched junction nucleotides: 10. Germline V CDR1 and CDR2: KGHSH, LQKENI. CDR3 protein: CASAGQGVGYEQYF. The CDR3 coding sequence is TGTGCCAGCGCCGGCCAGGGGGTTGGCTACGAGCAGTACTTC. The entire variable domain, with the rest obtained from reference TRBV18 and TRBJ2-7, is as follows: NAGVMQNPRHLVRRRGQEARLRCSPMKGHSHVYWYRQLPEEGLKFMVYLQKENIIDESGMPKERFSAEFPKEGPSILRIQQVVRGDSAAYFCASAGQGVGYEQYFGPGTRLTVT.

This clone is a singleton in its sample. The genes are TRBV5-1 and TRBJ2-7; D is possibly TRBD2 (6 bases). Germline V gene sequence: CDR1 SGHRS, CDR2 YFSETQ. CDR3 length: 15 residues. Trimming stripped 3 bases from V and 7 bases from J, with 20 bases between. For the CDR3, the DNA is TGCGCCAGCAGCTCCGCGGGGTGGGGGATTGGGGAGCAGTACTTC. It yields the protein CASSSAGWGIGEQYF.

The CDR3 DNA is TGTGCCAGCAGCGTTTCTTGGACAGTCATAGAGACCCAGTACTTC. It translates to CASSVSWTVIETQYF. V and J are TRBV9 and TRBJ2-5, with a weak D call TRBD1 (6 bases). CDR1 and CDR2 (germline): SGDLS, YYNGEE. This CDR3 has 15 amino acids. V was trimmed by 2 bases and J by 4 bases, leaving 15 bases between them.